Below are 13 T cell receptor beta chains sequenced from a single sample in a study of regulatory T cells in long-lasting Graves disease. With iRepertoire HTBI primers and Arm-PCR of CDR3 regions, TCR beta libraries were built. TCRdb processed the multiplex PCR reads anew with MiXCR; each CDR3 protein has one entry. This table holds 250,000 to 400,000 distinct CDR3 sequences, under 20% found once. Time point denoted: newly diagnosed GD, antithyroid drugs for less than 3 months. From PBMCs, RNA was extracted and then used to make the TCR library. The sequenced sample was peripheral blood mononuclear cells (PBMCs), obtained at new diagnosis, from a patient treated with antithyroid drugs. These receptors all come from a female donor with Graves disease.

This clonotype was observed at least ten times. V gene TRBV7-8 combines with J gene TRBJ2-1; TRBD2 matches 7 bases. This CDR3 is 20 amino acids long. The germline V gene encodes CDR1 SGHVS and CDR2 FQNEAQ. The V and J ends lost 4 bases and 4 bases, in that order; junction bases with no gene match: 22. The CDR3 protein is CASSWFRDYLIRESYNEQFF. For the CDR3, the DNA is TGTGCCAGCAGCTGGTTCCGGGACTATCTAATCAGAGAGAGTTACAATGAGCAGTTCTTC.

This clonotype has at least ten counts. V and J are TRBV28 and TRBJ1-5; D gene uncertain. Trimming cost V 2 bases and J 0 bases, with 11 bases left between them. The CDR3 consists of 16 residues. Germline CDR1 and CDR2: MDHEN and SYDVKM. DNA for the CDR3: TGTGCCAGCAGTTTAAGAATGACACGTAGCAATCAGCCCCAGCATTTT. Its translation is CASSLRMTRSNQPQHF.

This clonotype was counted ten times or more. This rearrangement joins TRBV15 to TRBJ2-3, with D tentatively TRBD1 (6 bases). The V end lost 2 bases, the J end lost 0 bases, and 18 bases lay between the germline ends. The CDR3 sequence is 18 residues long. CDR1 is LNHNV, CDR2 YYDKDF, per germline (reference sequence). The CDR3 protein is CATSRRRTGPGSTDTQYF. The CDR3 DNA is TGTGCCACCAGCAGACGTCGAACAGGGCCAGGTAGCACAGATACGCAGTATTTT.

The sample holds many counts of this clonotype. V gene TRBV9 combines with J gene TRBJ2-1, with 16 bases matching TRBD2. The CDR3 is 18 residues long. Germline V CDR1 and CDR2: SGDLS, YYNGEE. V trimming: 0 bases; J trimming: 7 bases; junction bases outside the gene matches: 7. Written as DNA, the CDR3 is TGTGCCAGCAGCGTAGGGGGGACTAGCGGGAGGGGATCGAATGAGCAGTTCTTC. Residues: CASSVGGTSGRGSNEQFF.

This clonotype was seen ten or more times. The chain is built from TRBV5-1 and TRBJ2-7; tentatively, D is TRBD2 (5 bases). Germline V gene data show CDR1 as SGHRS and CDR2 as YFSETQ. V was shortened by 0 bases and J by 5 bases, with 12 bases between the two germline ends. The CDR3 has 14 amino acids. The CDR3 protein is CASSLVGSFDEQYF. The CDR3 coding sequence is TGCGCCAGCAGCTTGGTGGGGAGTTTCGACGAGCAGTACTTC.

This chain uses TRBV2 with TRBJ1-2; D gene ambiguous. This CDR3 comprises 14 residues. Trimming took off 5 bases at V and 4 bases at J, with 14 bases between the two ends. Per germline, CDR1 SNHLY and CDR2 FYNNEI. The DNA for the CDR3 is TGTGCCAGCAGTTTATCCCACAACTCCTATGGCTACACCTTC. It translates to CASSLSHNSYGYTF.

This clonotype has a count of ten or more. J is TRBJ2-2 and V is TRBV2; D is undetermined. The CDR3 sequence is 13 residues long. Trimming took 6 bases from V and 6 from J, leaving 11 bases between them. The germline CDR1 and CDR2 sequences are SNHLY and FYNNEI. CDR3: CASSHTEAGELFF. The DNA of the CDR3 is TGTGCCAGCAGCCACACGGAAGCCGGGGAGCTGTTTTTT.

In this sample, this clonotype turned up many times. The chain is built from TRBV11-2 and TRBJ2-6; the match to TRBD1 covers 10 bases. This CDR3 is built from 19 residues. V was pared by 5 bases and J by 4 bases, with 14 bases of the junction left unmatched. The germline CDR1 and CDR2 sequences are SGHAT and FQNNGV. This CDR3 reads CASSPPLGTGVAGANVLTF. The CDR3 DNA is TGTGCCAGCAGCCCCCCCCTAGGGACAGGGGTAGCGGGGGCCAACGTCCTGACTTTC.

Ten or more counts support this clonotype. V and J are TRBV5-1 and TRBJ2-7, with 8 positions matching TRBD2. Trimming cost V 0 bases and J 5 bases; bases outside gene matches: 1. Germline CDR1 and CDR2: SGHRS and YFSETQ. This CDR3 has 13 amino acids. Here the CDR3 DNA reads TGCGCCAGCAGCTTGGGGACTAGCCACGAGCAGTACTTC. Its translation is CASSLGTSHEQYF.

This clonotype appeared many times. The chain combines TRBV4-1 with TRBJ1-1, with D perhaps matching TRBD1 (5 bases). With 0 bases removed from V and 1 base from J, the gap between germline ends came to 12 bases. There are 16 residues in the CDR3. Per the germline V gene, CDR1 is MGHRA and CDR2 is YSYEKL. CDR3 DNA: TGCGCCAGCAGCCAAGATGTTACAGGTAGGAACACTGAAGCTTTCTTT. Amino acid sequence: CASSQDVTGRNTEAFF.

This clonotype has at least ten counts. This chain connects TRBV12-3 or TRBV12-4 to TRBJ1-5; TRBD1 is a possible D gene (6 bases). This CDR3 is built from 16 residues. The germline V and J ends were trimmed by 4 bases and 3 bases, with 16 bases remaining between them. The CDR3 reads CASSWGGGFYNQPQHF. CDR3 nucleotides: TGTGCCAGCAGTTGGGGAGGGGGGTTTTACAATCAGCCCCAGCATTTT.

This clonotype has a handful of counts. The chain is built from TRBV20-1 and TRBJ1-1; 7 bases agree with TRBD1. The CDR3 runs 14 residues. The junction had 8 bases not matched to a gene; V was cut back by 5 bases and J by 2 bases. CDR1 and CDR2 (germline): DFQATT, SNEGSKA (reference sequence). The CDR3 loop reads CSASSDRANTEAFF. The CDR3 DNA reads as TGCAGTGCTTCCTCCGACAGGGCTAACACTGAAGCTTTCTTT.

This clonotype was detected many times. This chain uses TRBV5-1 with TRBJ2-3, with 8 bases that match TRBD2. CDR1 is SGHRS and CDR2 is YFSETQ in the germline V gene. The CDR3 runs 17 residues. V was clipped by 4 bases and J by 6 bases; unmatched bases: 16. CDR3 in amino acids: CASSPTDRGGLADTQYF. The CDR3 region has the DNA TGCGCCAGCAGCCCCACCGACCGGGGGGGCTTAGCTGATACGCAGTATTTT.